The 14 T cell receptor beta chains below come from one sample, sequenced in a study of OX40 agonist ivuxolimab in advanced cancers. Method: immunoSEQ multiplex PCR; TCRdb's copy keeps in-frame clones and lacks some. This table holds some 59,000 clones, under 95% found once. Specimen: CD4+ or CD8+ T cells sorted from blood, collected in a trial of the OX40 agonist ivuxolimab. The receptors were gathered from an adult with an advanced solid tumor such as melanoma, head and neck, liver or kidney cancer.

V and J are TRBV28 and TRBJ1-5; the D gene is possibly TRBD1 (5 bases). This CDR3 has 13 residues. Germline-derived CDR1 and CDR2 are MDHEN and SYDVKM. Between the trimmed V and J ends, which lost 3 bases and 6 bases, there was a span of 9 bases. The CDR3 bases are TGTGCCAGCAGTTTGGGGGAAAGTCAGCCCCAGCATTTT. It specifies CASSLGESQPQHF. Full variable domain (rest looked up from reference TRBV28 and TRBJ1-5): DVKVTQSSRYLVKRTGEKVFLECVQDMDHENMFWYRQDPGLGLRLIYFSYDVKMKEKGDIPEGYSVSREKKERFSLILESASTNQTSMYLCASSLGESQPQHFGDGTRLSIL.

The chain uses TRBV5-5 and TRBJ1-4; D gene ambiguous. This CDR3 has 14 amino acids. The V end lost 2 bases, the J end lost 3 bases, and 8 bases lay between the germline ends. Germline CDR1 reads SGHKS; CDR2 reads YYEKEE (reference sequence). In DNA form, the CDR3 reads TGTGCCAGCAGCTTTCCAGAACCTAATGAAAAACTGTTTTTT. Its protein product is CASSFPEPNEKLFF. The full variable domain, with the rest looked up from reference TRBV5-5 and TRBJ1-4, is DAGVTQSPTHLIKTRGQQVTLRCSPISGHKSVSWYQQVLGQGPQFIFQYYEKEERGRGNFPDRFSARQFPNYSSELNVNALLLGDSALYLCASSFPEPNEKLFFGSGTQLSVL.

The rearrangement links TRBV6-1 to TRBJ2-5, with TRBD1 matching 10 bases. Germline lookup yields CDR1 MNHNS and CDR2 SASEGT. The trim removed 1 base at V and 4 bases at J, leaving 6 bases unmatched. There are 16 residues in the CDR3. The CDR3 protein is CASSEEGQGRPETQYF. The CDR3 nucleotides read TGTGCCAGCAGTGAAGAGGGACAGGGGCGGCCAGAGACCCAGTACTTC.

This sequence joins TRBV4-1 and TRBJ1-6; 8 positions agree with TRBD1. Germline CDR1 MGHRA, CDR2 YSYEKL. This CDR3 spans 14 amino acids. With V trimmed by 4 bases and J by 6 bases, 2 bases remained unmatched. The CDR3 loop reads CASSLDRANSPLHF. The CDR3 coding sequence is TGCGCCAGCAGCCTGGACAGGGCTAATTCACCCCTCCACTTT.

J is TRBJ1-1 and V is TRBV7-9, with D perhaps matching TRBD1 (6 bases). V lost 5 bases, J lost 6 bases, and 19 bases lay in between. CDR3 length: 15 residues. CDR1 is SEHNR and CDR2 is FQNEAQ in the germline V gene (reference sequence). CDR3 in amino acids: CASSPSRGPGAEAFF. Written as DNA, the CDR3 is TGTGCCAGCAGCCCCAGCCGGGGCCCAGGGGCTGAAGCTTTCTTT.

On this clone itself: This same CDR3 is encoded by further DNA sequences in the sample. The V call is TRBV27, the J call TRBJ1-5; no clear D. Trimming pared 1 base from V and 3 bases from J, leaving 10 bases between. Germline CDR1 MNHEY, CDR2 SMNVEV (reference sequence). The CDR3 covers 15 residues. CDR3 DNA: TGTGCCAGCAGTTTATACAGTCTATCCAATCAGCCCCAGCATTTT. Protein sequence: CASSLYSLSNQPQHF.

This chain links TRBV18 with TRBJ2-7; D may match TRBD1 or TRBD2 (5 bases each). This CDR3 has 13 amino acids. V lost 5 bases and J 2 bases, leaving 10 bases between the germline ends. Germline-derived CDR1 and CDR2 are KGHSH and LQKENI. DNA for the CDR3: TGTGCCAGCTCAGCAGGGAGCGCCTACGAGCAGTACTTC. Its protein product is CASSAGSAYEQYF.

The rearrangement joins TRBV7-2 to TRBJ2-1; D ambiguous. Trimming took 4 bases from V and 4 from J, leaving 5 bases between them. The CDR3 is made up of 12 amino acids. Per the germline V gene, CDR1 is SGHTA and CDR2 is FQGNSA. CDR3 sequence: CASSWEYNEQFF. The CDR3 DNA sequence: TGTGCCAGCAGCTGGGAATACAATGAGCAGTTCTTC.

The chain uses TRBV5-1 and TRBJ2-1; D may be TRBD2 (6 bases). Germline CDR1 reads SGHRS; CDR2 reads YFSETQ. The V end lost 0 bases, the J end lost 6 bases, and 13 bases lay between the germline ends. This CDR3 region has 15 residues. Here the CDR3 reads CASSLVGDLFNEQFF. The DNA of the CDR3 is TGCGCCAGCAGCTTGGTAGGGGACTTATTCAATGAGCAGTTCTTC.

This rearrangement joins TRBV5-1 to TRBJ2-4; TRBD1 matches at 9 bases. The length of the CDR3 is 15 residues. Germline V gives CDR1 SGHRS, CDR2 YFSETQ. Unmatched junction bases numbered 6, after V lost 0 bases and J lost 8 bases. CDR3 DNA: TGCGCCAGCAGCTTGGGGACAGGGGTTGGAGACATTCAGTACTTC. It yields the protein CASSLGTGVGDIQYF.

The chain recombines TRBV6-1 with TRBJ2-5; D is possibly TRBD2 (7 bases). V was trimmed by 3 bases and J by 6 bases, leaving 14 bases between them. This CDR3 region has 14 residues. In germline, CDR1 is MNHNS, CDR2 SASEGT. The CDR3 reads CASSEALGGQTQYF. CDR3 in DNA: TGTGCCAGCAGTGAGGCGCTCGGGGGGCAGACCCAGTACTTC.

The chain employs TRBV4-1 and TRBJ1-3; 7 nucleotides agree with TRBD1. CDR3 length: 16 amino acids. The germline gives CDR1 MGHRA, CDR2 YSYEKL. V gave up 1 base and J gave up 0 bases; unmatched junction bases: 3. Written as DNA, the CDR3 is TGCGCCAGCAGCCAAGCGAGGGGGCCCTCTGGAAACACCATATATTTT. It translates to CASSQARGPSGNTIYF.

This clone has only one observation. CDR3 sequence: CASSLEGVVPYGYTF. In DNA form, the CDR3 reads TGTGCCAGCAGCTTAGAGGGCGTGGTCCCCTATGGCTACACCTTC. J is TRBJ1-2 and V is TRBV11-2; D uncertain. Germline V lookup: CDR1 SGHAT, CDR2 FQNNGV. V lost 0 bases and J lost 4, with 12 bases in between. The CDR3 is 15 amino acids.

The rearrangement uses TRBV10-2 and TRBJ2-3, with D hard to call. The germline V and J ends were trimmed by 3 bases and 0 bases, with 7 bases remaining between them. Germline V gene sequence: CDR1 WSHSY, CDR2 SAAADI. The CDR3 has 14 amino acids. The CDR3 loop reads CASSEISSTDTQYF. The CDR3 DNA sequence: TGCGCCAGCAGTGAAATCTCTAGCACAGATACGCAGTATTTT.